Included here is one T cell receptor (beta chain) sequence, with context. Its antigen is undetermined. Amplification used 60 Vbeta primers and 13 Jbeta primers. Here immunoSEQ multiplex PCR was the method, and the copy in TCRdb shows in-frame clones only, minus some. The sample holds around 140,000 clones, 83% seen once. This sample was taken from a study of cytomegalovirus exposure and HLA in healthy donors. The length of the CDR3 is 15 residues. V dropped 1 base and J dropped 2; count of bases not matched to a gene: 1. Germline lookup yields CDR1 LNHDA and CDR2 SQIVND (reference sequence). As for the donors, each was a healthy bone marrow donor. Study results and limitations: Three chains tied to CMV proved CMV antigen-specific in vitro.

The source material was PBMCs. The clonotype comes from a man aged 40-50 years in good health and CMV-seronegative. V and J are TRBV19 and TRBJ2-5; TRBD1 matches at 10 bases. The CDR3 DNA follows: TGTGCCAGTAGTATAGCGGACAGGGGGCAAGAGACCCAGTACTTC. Residues: CASSIADRGQETQYF. The variable domain in full, completed from reference TRBV19 and TRBJ2-5, reads DGGITQSPKYLFRKEGQNVTLSCEQNLNHDAMYWYRQDPGQGLRLIYYSQIVNDFQKGDIAEGYSVSREKKESFPLTVTSAQKNPTAFYLCASSIADRGQETQYFGPGTRLLVL.